The 7 T cell receptor beta chains below come from one sample, sequenced in a study of shared clonotypes between healthy human individuals. Some clones are missing from TCRdb's copy, which holds only in-frame ones; the method was immunoSEQ multiplex PCR. The table shows around 2.5 million clones, with 80% to 95% occurring only once. Input material: naive CD4+ T cells from PBMCs. The subset is: CD45RA+ positively selected. Source of these receptors: a young man in good health. Some clones in this sample may be carry-over from other donors' samples.

The chain joins TRBV6-1 to TRBJ2-4, with 16 bases identical to TRBD2. V trimming: 6 bases; J trimming: 4 bases; junction bases outside the gene matches: 0. Germline V gene sequence: CDR1 MNHNS, CDR2 SASEGT. The CDR3 is 15 amino acids. The CDR3 DNA reads as TGTGCCAGCAGGGGACTAGCGGGAGGGAAAAACATTCAGTACTTC. Residues: CASRGLAGGKNIQYF.

The gene calls are TRBV5-1 and TRBJ2-7, with D hard to call. The CDR3 has 15 amino acids. The germline CDR1 and CDR2 sequences are SGHRS and YFSETQ. V was trimmed by 1 base and J by 5 bases, leaving 16 bases between them. The CDR3 DNA reads as TGCGCCAGCAGCTTGAATCTGCCCTTGGGCGACGAGCAGTACTTC. This encodes CASSLNLPLGDEQYF.

The V gene is TRBV27, the J gene TRBJ1-2; unclear D gene. The V end was cut by 4 bases, the J end by 5 bases, with 8 bases between. The CDR3 extends over 12 amino acids. Germline V gene lookup returns CDR1 MNHEY and CDR2 SMNVEV (reference sequence). The chain's CDR3 is CASSSRGYGYTF. The CDR3 bases are TGTGCCAGCAGTTCCCGAGGGTATGGCTACACCTTC.

This clone was observed a single time. The chain is built from TRBV18 and TRBJ2-7, with D maybe TRBD1 (5 bases). V was trimmed by 2 bases and J by 0 bases, leaving 11 bases between them. CDR1 and CDR2 from the germline V gene are KGHSH and LQKENI. The CDR3 has 15 residues. The CDR3 sequence: CASSPNGRASYEQYF. The CDR3 coding sequence is TGTGCCAGCTCACCAAATGGCAGGGCCTCCTACGAGCAGTACTTC.

The chain is built from TRBV19 and TRBJ2-7, with a possible D match to TRBD2 (6 bases). The ends were cut back, 3 bases at V and 4 bases at J, with 13 bases in the middle. The CDR3 has 14 amino acids. Germline V lookup: CDR1 LNHDA, CDR2 SQIVND (reference sequence). Here the CDR3 DNA reads TGTGCCAGTAGTATCGCTCCAGGACTATACGAGCAGTACTTC. Encoded protein: CASSIAPGLYEQYF.

The V gene is TRBV14, the J gene TRBJ1-2, with unresolved D. Germline V CDR1 and CDR2: SGHDN, FVKESK. With 2 bases removed from V and 4 bases from J, the gap between germline ends came to 14 bases. The CDR3 has 15 amino acids. The DNA for the CDR3 is TGTGCCAGCAGCCAATCTGCGTGGGAGCTCTATGGCTACACCTTC. Translation: CASSQSAWELYGYTF.

The chain is built from TRBV9 and TRBJ1-1; D gene unclear. V lost 4 bases to trimming and J lost 2 bases, with 15 bases between them. The CDR3 totals 15 residues. In germline, CDR1 is SGDLS, CDR2 YYNGEE. The CDR3 sequence is CASSPKHGLNTEAFF. CDR3 nucleotide sequence: TGTGCCAGCAGCCCAAAACACGGACTTAACACTGAAGCTTTCTTT.